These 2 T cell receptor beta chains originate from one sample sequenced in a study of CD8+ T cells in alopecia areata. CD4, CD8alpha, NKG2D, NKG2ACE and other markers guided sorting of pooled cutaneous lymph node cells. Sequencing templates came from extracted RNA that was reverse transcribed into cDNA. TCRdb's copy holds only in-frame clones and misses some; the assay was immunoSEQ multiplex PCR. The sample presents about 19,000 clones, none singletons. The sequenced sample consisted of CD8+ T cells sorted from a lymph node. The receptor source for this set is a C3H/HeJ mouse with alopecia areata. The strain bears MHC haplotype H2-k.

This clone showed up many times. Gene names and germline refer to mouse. The sequenced part of the CDR3 DNA is TGTGCAAGCAGCTCCTCCGGGACAGACTATGCT. The encoded protein is CASSSSGTDYA. The entire CDR3 protein is CASSSSGTDYAEQFF. The J gene is TRBJ2-1, the V gene TRBV16, with TRBD1 identical over 7 bases. Sequencing ends 4 residues short of the CDR3 end; the germline J gene provides the rest. CDR3 size: 15 residues. Trimming cost V 4 bases and J 2 bases; bases outside gene matches: 5. Germline V lookup: CDR1 SGHSA, CDR2 FRNQAP. Using reference TRBV16 and TRBJ2-1 for the parts outside the CDR3, the full variable domain is NAGVIQTPRHKVTGKGQEATLWCEPISGHSAVFWYRQTIVQGLEFLTYFRNQAPIDDSGMPKERFSAQMPNQSHSTLKIQSTQPQDSAVYLCASSSSGTDYAEQFFGPGTRLTVL.

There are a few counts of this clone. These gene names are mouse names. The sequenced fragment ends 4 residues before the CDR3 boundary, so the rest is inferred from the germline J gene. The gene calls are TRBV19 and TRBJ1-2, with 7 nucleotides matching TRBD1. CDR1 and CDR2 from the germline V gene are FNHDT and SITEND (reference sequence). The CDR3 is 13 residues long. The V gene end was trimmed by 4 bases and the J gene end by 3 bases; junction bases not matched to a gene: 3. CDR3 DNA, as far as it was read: TGTGCCAGCAGTTGGCAGGGGGACTCC. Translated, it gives CASSWQGDS. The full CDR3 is CASSWQGDSDYTF.